The clone carrying this T cell receptor beta chain has at least ten counts. The data belong to a study of T cells after yellow fever vaccination. TCRdb analysed the 5' RACE reads with MiXCR anew, one entry per CDR3 protein. The table lists around 340,000 distinct CDR3 sequences, approximately 9% of them singletons, with roughly 17% in the top ten. The TCR comes from a man younger than 35 who received the YFV17D yellow fever vaccine. The sequences come from PBMCs, collected on the day of the first yellow fever vaccination.

CDR3 amino acids: CASSFGGGAYEQYF. CDR3 bases: TGTGCCAGCAGTTTCGGTGGGGGAGCCTACGAGCAGTACTTC. V gene TRBV27 combines with J gene TRBJ2-7, with D perhaps assigned TRBD1 or TRBD2 (5 bases each). The germline V and J ends were trimmed by 3 bases and 2 bases, with 11 bases remaining between them. Germline lookup yields CDR1 MNHEY and CDR2 SMNVEV (reference sequence). CDR3 length equals 14 residues.